This T cell receptor beta chain was captured by sequencing in a study of beta chain features in type 1 diabetes. Study results and caveats: Significant though moderate, a shortening of TCRB CDR3s appeared in all four CD4+ subsets of Type 1 diabetes patients.

The single heparinised draw taken from each donor contained around 120 mL of blood on average. What was sequenced were expressed TCRB transcripts, since all of the isolated RNA had been reverse transcribed. The assay was immunoSEQ multiplex PCR, and TCRdb's table has in-frame clones only and misses some. The repertoire holds 680,000 or so clones, about an eighth seen once, with approximately 0.022% in the top ten. On this clone itself: Its antigen is undetermined.

V lost 7 bases to trimming and J lost 0 bases; unmatched junction nucleotides: 7. In germline, CDR1 is SQVTM, CDR2 ANQGSEA. There are 14 residues in the CDR3. The chain uses TRBV29-1 and TRBJ2-3; TRBD1 agrees at 7 bases. This TCR came from a man in his late teens or twenties with type 1 diabetes. The sample consisted of naive CD4+ T cells from blood. The CDR3 loop reads CSDRGQSSTDTQYF. CDR3 DNA sequence: TGCAGCGACCGGGGACAGTCTAGCACAGATACGCAGTATTTT.